The 14 T cell receptor beta chains given below trace back to one sample, sequenced in a study of T-cell memory formation after mild COVID-19. Using its own MiXCR run on the 5' RACE reads, TCRdb lists one record per CDR3 protein. The data contain 470,000 or so distinct CDR3 sequences, around a quarter of them singletons. The sample consisted of PBMCs or a T cell subset sorted from them (not recorded which). The origin of the receptors is an adult woman who had mild COVID-19 (a few samples of this study predate the infection). Cell type and time point are not known.

This clonotype has a count of ten or more. The chain uses TRBV7-9 and TRBJ2-7, with 11 bases lining up with TRBD2. J gave up 0 bases and V 5 bases, and 3 bases lay outside the gene matches. The CDR3 is made up of 15 amino acids. CDR1 and CDR2 from the germline V gene are SEHNR and FQNEAQ (reference sequence). CDR3 residues: CASSRSGGASYEQYF. CDR3 DNA: TGTGCCAGCAGCCGTAGCGGGGGGGCCTCCTACGAGCAGTACTTC.

This clonotype was seen a few times. V is TRBV7-9 and J is TRBJ2-5; D is ambiguous. The CDR3 loop spans 16 amino acids. Trimming removed 6 bases from V and 1 base from J, with 18 bases in between. Germline V gene data show CDR1 as SEHNR and CDR2 as FQNEAQ (reference sequence). The CDR3 reads CASSLRGALRQETQYF. Here the CDR3 DNA reads TGTGCCAGCAGTCTCCGAGGAGCGCTCCGCCAAGAGACCCAGTACTTC.

This clonotype has just a few counts. The chain joins TRBV12-3 or TRBV12-4 to TRBJ2-2, with D maybe TRBD2 (5 bases). V shed 8 bases and J shed 5 bases, with 12 bases lying between them. The CDR3 is 13 amino acids. The CDR3 reads CASQDPGTGELFF. CDR3 DNA sequence: TGTGCCAGCCAGGATCCGGGAACCGGGGAGCTGTTTTTT.

This clonotype was seen many times. This chain uses TRBV20-1 with TRBJ1-1, with D possibly being TRBD1 (6 bases). Trimming cost V 5 bases and J 5 bases, with 18 bases left between them. Germline CDR1 is DFQATT and CDR2 is SNEGSKA (reference sequence). The CDR3 runs 14 residues. The CDR3 spells CSAPAGGPGTEAFF. The CDR3 bases are TGCAGTGCTCCGGCGGGGGGGCCGGGGACTGAAGCTTTCTTT.

This clonotype has just a few counts. This chain links TRBV7-3 with TRBJ2-1; D perhaps matches TRBD1 (5 bases). The germline CDR1 and CDR2 sequences are SGHTA and FQGTGA. The CDR3 covers 16 residues. V lost 5 bases, J lost 0 bases, and 14 bases lay in between. In nucleotides, the CDR3 is TGTGCCAGCAGCCTTCAGGGCAGCCTCTCCTACAATGAGCAGTTCTTC. As protein: CASSLQGSLSYNEQFF. The full variable domain, its missing parts supplied by reference TRBV7-3 and TRBJ2-1, is GAGVSQTPSNKVTEKGKYVELRCDPISGHTALYWYRQSLGQGPEFLIYFQGTGAADDSGLPNDRFFAVRPEGSVSTLKIQRTERGDSAVYLCASSLQGSLSYNEQFFGPGTRLTVL.

This clonotype showed up just a few times. In DNA form, the CDR3 reads TGCGCCAGCAGCCAGGGAGGGACTAGCGGGGGTAGAAGGGAGACCCAGTACTTC. Translating gives CASSQGGTSGGRRETQYF. The chain uses TRBV4-1 and TRBJ2-5; 14 bases agree with TRBD2. Germline CDR1 reads MGHRA; CDR2 reads YSYEKL. CDR3 length: 18 residues. Trimming took 3 bases from V and 5 from J; bases not matched to a gene: 11.

This clonotype was counted only a few times. V usage is TRBV10-3 and J usage is TRBJ2-6; D ambiguous. The length of the CDR3 is 15 residues. Trimming left V 0 bases short and J 0 bases short, with 3 bases between. Germline CDR1 ENHRY, CDR2 SYGVKD. CDR3 DNA sequence: TGTGCCATCAGTGAGTCGCTCTCTGGGGCCAACGTCCTGACTTTC. This gives the protein CAISESLSGANVLTF.

This clonotype was counted only a few times. The rearrangement uses TRBV29-1 and TRBJ2-2; possibly TRBD1 for D (6 bases). Per the germline V gene, CDR1 is SQVTM and CDR2 is ANQGSEA. Trimming removed 7 bases from V and 3 bases from J, with 12 bases in between. The CDR3 is made up of 13 amino acids. The CDR3 spells CSAGTRYTGELFF. The DNA of the CDR3 is TGCAGCGCAGGGACAAGATACACCGGGGAGCTGTTTTTT.

In its sample, this clonotype was seen a few times. The rearrangement joins TRBV5-1 to TRBJ2-3, with 9 bases fitting TRBD2. CDR3 length equals 16 residues. Trimming at V came to 5 bases and at J to 4 bases, leaving 11 bases not matched to a gene. Germline V gene data show CDR1 as SGHRS and CDR2 as YFSETQ. Written as DNA, the CDR3 is TGCGCCAGCAGTAAGGTAGCGGGAGAGGTGGCAGATACGCAGTATTTT. Its protein is CASSKVAGEVADTQYF.

This clonotype was counted a few times. V is TRBV7-9 and J is TRBJ2-1; 7 bases agree with TRBD1. Germline V gives CDR1 SEHNR, CDR2 FQNEAQ (reference sequence). CDR3 length equals 14 residues. V lost 5 bases to trimming and J lost 4 bases; unmatched junction nucleotides: 5. Here the CDR3 DNA reads TGTGCCAGCAGCCCCAGGGGGAAATACAATGAGCAGTTCTTC. Protein product: CASSPRGKYNEQFF.

The chain has TRBV5-1 and TRBJ2-1, with D unresolved. CDR3 length: 13 residues. Looked up from germline, CDR1 is SGHRS and CDR2 is YFSETQ. Trimming stripped 6 bases from V and 6 bases from J, with 13 bases between. CDR3 coding DNA: TGCGCCAGCAAAAGCAGGACGAGCAATGAGCAGTTCTTC. Its translation: CASKSRTSNEQFF.

This clonotype has a single count. In DNA, the CDR3 is TGCGCCAGCAGGGTGTCACAGGGTGGTACTGAAGCTTTCTTT. As protein: CASRVSQGGTEAFF. The chain recombines TRBV5-1 with TRBJ1-1; the D gene is possibly TRBD1 (6 bases). The CDR3 is 14 residues long. V lost 5 bases to trimming and J lost 5 bases, with 16 bases between them. Germline CDR1 reads SGHRS; CDR2 reads YFSETQ.

The chain has TRBV11-3 and TRBJ2-7; D remains unclear. Germline loops: CDR1 SGHNT, CDR2 YENEEA. V was shortened by 1 base and J by 5 bases, with 9 bases between the two germline ends. This CDR3 spans 13 amino acids. In nucleotides, the CDR3 is TGTGCCAGCAGCTTAGTGTTCCCCGACGAGCAGTACTTC. It codes for CASSLVFPDEQYF.

This clonotype was seen more than once but under ten times. The gene calls are TRBV5-1 and TRBJ2-1; 10 bases align to TRBD2. V lost 1 base and J lost 6; bases outside the gene matches: 7. Germline loops: CDR1 SGHRS, CDR2 YFSETQ. The CDR3 loop spans 16 amino acids. Written as DNA, the CDR3 is TGCGCCAGCAGCTTGCCCGGGACTAGCGTAGGCAATGAGCAGTTCTTC. Translated: CASSLPGTSVGNEQFF.